This T cell receptor beta chain is drawn from a study of blood T cell repertoires in COVID-19. Germline lookup yields CDR1 LGHDT and CDR2 YNNKEL (reference sequence). This CDR3 is built from 14 residues. Trimming took 4 bases from V and 1 from J, leaving 10 bases between them. Repertoires were generated with immunoSEQ multiplex PCR, while TCRdb's copy carries only in-frame clones and drops some. The data hold about 300,000 clones, with around 86% observed a single time. Cohorts were based on clinical histories the participants reported. The sequence was collected from a young woman who had recovered from COVID-19. The rearrangement uses TRBV3-1 (or the pseudogene TRBV3-2) and TRBJ2-5, with D perhaps TRBD2 (6 bases). The sequenced sample was PBMCs or T cells enriched from blood (not recorded which). The CDR3 DNA reads TGTGCCAGCAGCCGGGGACTGCGCCAAGAGACCCAGTACTTC. This gives the protein CASSRGLRQETQYF.